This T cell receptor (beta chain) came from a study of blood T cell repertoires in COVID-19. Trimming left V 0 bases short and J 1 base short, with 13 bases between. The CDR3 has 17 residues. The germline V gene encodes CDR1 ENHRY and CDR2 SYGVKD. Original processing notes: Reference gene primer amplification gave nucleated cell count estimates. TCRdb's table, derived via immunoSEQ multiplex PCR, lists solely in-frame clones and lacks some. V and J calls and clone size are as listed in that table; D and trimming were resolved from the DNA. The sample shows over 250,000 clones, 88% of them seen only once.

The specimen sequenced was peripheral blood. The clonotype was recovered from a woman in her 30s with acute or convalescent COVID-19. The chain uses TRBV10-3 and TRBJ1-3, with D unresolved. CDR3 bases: TGTGCCATCAGTGAGTCGTCAGGAGGAGAATCTGGAAACACCATATATTTT. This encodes CAISESSGGESGNTIYF.